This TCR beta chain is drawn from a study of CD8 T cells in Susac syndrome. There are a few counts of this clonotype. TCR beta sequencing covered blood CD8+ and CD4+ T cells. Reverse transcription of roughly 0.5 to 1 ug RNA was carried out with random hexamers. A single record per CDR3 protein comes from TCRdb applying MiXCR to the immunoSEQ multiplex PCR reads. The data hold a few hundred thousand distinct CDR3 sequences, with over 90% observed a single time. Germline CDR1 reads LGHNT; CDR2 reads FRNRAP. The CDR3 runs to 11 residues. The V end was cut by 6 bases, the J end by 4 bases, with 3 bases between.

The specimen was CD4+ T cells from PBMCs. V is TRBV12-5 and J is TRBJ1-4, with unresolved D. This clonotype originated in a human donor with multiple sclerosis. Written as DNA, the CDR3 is TGTGCTAGTGGCCTTAATGAAAAACTGTTTTTT. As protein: CASGLNEKLFF.